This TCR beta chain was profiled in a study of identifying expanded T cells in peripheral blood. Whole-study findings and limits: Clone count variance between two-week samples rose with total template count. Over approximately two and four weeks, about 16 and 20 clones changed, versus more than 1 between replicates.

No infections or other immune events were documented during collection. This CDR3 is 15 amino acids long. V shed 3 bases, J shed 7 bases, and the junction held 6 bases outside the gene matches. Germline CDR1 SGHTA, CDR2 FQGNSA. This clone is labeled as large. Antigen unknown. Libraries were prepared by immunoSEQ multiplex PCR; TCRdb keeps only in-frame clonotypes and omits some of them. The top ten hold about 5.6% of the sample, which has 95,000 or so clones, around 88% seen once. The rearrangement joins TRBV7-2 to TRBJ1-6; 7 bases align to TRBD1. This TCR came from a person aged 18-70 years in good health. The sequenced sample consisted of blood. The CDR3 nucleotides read TGTGCCAGCAGCTTGCCCACAGGGGTCAATTCACCCCTCCACTTT. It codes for CASSLPTGVNSPLHF.